The clone carrying this TCR beta chain has just a few counts. Antigen unknown. Germline-derived CDR1 and CDR2 are KGHDR and SFDVKD. The V end lost 4 bases, the J end lost 5 bases, and 7 bases lay between the germline ends. The CDR3 extends over 12 amino acids. The data derive from a study of T-cell memory formation after mild COVID-19. Study information: TCR clusters were mostly donor specific.

Study-wide points: Shrinking CD4+ clones were chiefly CM and EM; CD8+ ones were chiefly EMRA. The authors left the SARS-CoV-2 specificity of second-wave clones peaking on day 37 unconfirmed. A subset of responding clones appeared in pre-infection memory, suggesting cross-reactive memory joined.

TCRdb re-analysed the 5' RACE reads in MiXCR, keeping a single row per CDR3 protein. There are 300,000 to 400,000 distinct CDR3 sequences in the sample; 28% occur only once, and roughly 14% lies in the top ten. The sequence was collected from an adult woman who had mild COVID-19 (a few samples of this study predate the infection). Cell type and time point are not known. The sample taken for sequencing was PBMCs or a T cell subset sorted from them (not recorded which). The V gene is TRBV24-1, the J gene TRBJ2-5, with D unclear. CDR3 protein: CATSDPRETQYF. Written as DNA, the CDR3 is TGTGCCACCAGTGACCCAAGGGAGACCCAGTACTTC.